The rows below give T cell receptor beta chains drawn from one sample of a study of blood T cell repertoires in COVID-19. Method: immunoSEQ multiplex PCR; TCRdb's copy keeps in-frame clones and lacks some. This sample yields 50,000 to 60,000 clones, of which nearly 90% are seen a single time; about 1.5% belongs to the top ten. Sequenced sample: peripheral blood. These receptors were collected from a man in his 60s with acute or convalescent COVID-19. CDR3s include the opening cysteine and the closing phenylalanine or tryptophan. A D gene is named only where the DNA matches it firmly. The size of a clone is reported for some rows only, either as once, few or many, or as a class for expanded clones.

TRBV6-5	TRBJ2-1	16	.	TRBD2	CASSYSKGGSYNEQFF	TGTGCCAGCAGTTACTCGAAGGGAGGGTCCTACAATGAGCAGTTCTTC
TRBV5-1	TRBJ2-3	15	.	TRBD1	CASSSLTGVTDTQYF	TGCGCCAGCAGCTCCCTGACAGGGGTCACAGATACGCAGTATTTT
TRBV27	TRBJ2-3	12	.	.	CASSATGTTQYF	TGTGCCAGCAGTGCTACAGGGACCACGCAGTATTTT
TRBV9	TRBJ1-2	12	.	.	CASSVGSYGYTF	TGTGCCAGCAGCGTAGGGAGTTATGGCTACACCTTC
TRBV19	TRBJ1-1	16	few	.	CASHRLTIQGDTEAFF	TGTGCCAGCCACCGATTAACTATCCAGGGTGACACTGAAGCTTTCTTT
TRBV6-5	TRBJ1-2	16	.	.	CASSFPTTGGVGGYTF	TGTGCCAGCAGTTTCCCTACGACGGGCGGGGTAGGTGGCTACACCTTC
TRBV5-1	TRBJ1-5	14	once	TRBD1	CASSLQGANQPQHF	TGCGCCAGCAGCTTACAGGGGGCGAATCAGCCCCAGCATTTT
TRBV2	TRBJ2-5	16	.	TRBD1	CASSEGTGAPLETQYF	TGTGCCAGCAGTGAAGGGACAGGGGCCCCCTTAGAGACCCAGTACTTC
TRBV27	TRBJ1-1	14	.	TRBD1	CASSITGANTEAFF	TGTGCCAGCAGTATCACAGGGGCGAACACTGAAGCTTTCTTT
TRBV2	TRBJ1-2	14	.	TRBD1	CASSGRQGAGFYTF	TGTGCCAGCAGTGGAAGACAGGGGGCAGGTTTCTACACCTTC
TRBV19	TRBJ1-5	14	.	.	CASSISLSNQPQHF	TGTGCCAGTAGTATTTCTCTTAGCAATCAGCCCCAGCATTTT
TRBV7-8	TRBJ2-7	13	.	.	CASSYRDSYEQYF	TGTGCCAGCAGCTACAGGGATTCCTACGAGCAGTACTTC
TRBV14	TRBJ2-5	14	.	.	CASSQEGRGETQYF	TGTGCCAGCAGCCAAGAGGGGCGGGGAGAGACCCAGTACTTC
TRBV25-1	TRBJ2-3	15	.	.	CASSLGDWSTDTQYF	TGTGCCAGCAGTCTGGGAGATTGGAGCACAGATACGCAGTATTTT
TRBV6-5	TRBJ1-3	13	.	.	CASTQLKGNTIYF	TGTGCCAGCACCCAACTTAAAGGAAACACCATATATTTT
TRBV28	TRBJ2-7	16	.	TRBD1	CASSLLRGQGSYEQYF	TGTGCCAGCAGTTTACTTCGGGGACAGGGCTCCTACGAGCAGTACTTC
TRBV11-2	TRBJ1-2	14	.	.	CASSFQSSGRGYTF	TGTGCCAGCAGCTTCCAGTCTTCAGGCAGGGGCTACACCTTC
TRBV7-2	TRBJ1-1	14	once	.	CASSLDPSNTEAFF	TGTGCCAGCAGCTTAGATCCATCGAACACTGAAGCTTTCTTT
TRBV4-2	TRBJ2-6	17	.	.	CASSQDASNSGANVLTF	TGTGCCAGCAGCCAAGACGCGAGTAACTCTGGGGCCAACGTCCTGACTTTC
TRBV5-1	TRBJ2-7	18	.	TRBD1	CASSLWDRGTSGTYEQYF	TGCGCCAGCAGCTTGTGGGACAGGGGCACTTCGGGCACCTACGAGCAGTACTTC
TRBV7-9	TRBJ2-3	16	.	.	CASSLRGARSTDTQYF	TGTGCCAGCAGCTTACGGGGGGCTCGGAGCACAGATACGCAGTATTTT
TRBV19	TRBJ1-4	13	.	TRBD1	CASSYRGNEKLFF	TGTGCCAGTAGTTACAGGGGGAATGAAAAACTGTTTTTT
TRBV15	TRBJ1-2	16	.	.	CATSSYPREAGYGYTF	TGTGCCACCAGCTCCTACCCCAGGGAGGCTGGCTATGGCTACACCTTC
TRBV7-8	TRBJ1-5	16	few	TRBD1	CASSQRQGELNQPQHF	TGTGCCAGCAGCCAAAGACAGGGCGAATTAAATCAGCCCCAGCATTTT
TRBV20-1	TRBJ1-2	11	few	.	CSAHTGGGYTF	TGCAGTGCCCACACTGGGGGGGGCTACACCTTC
TRBV10-3	TRBJ2-6	13	.	.	CAISPSGANVLTF	TGTGCCATCAGCCCTTCTGGGGCCAACGTCCTGACTTTC
TRBV20-1	TRBJ2-1	15	once	TRBD2	CSASKLAGGYNEQFF	TGCAGTGCTAGTAAACTAGCGGGGGGCTACAATGAGCAGTTCTTC
TRBV5-4	TRBJ1-4	16	once	TRBD1	CASSSRQGVDNEKLFF	TGTGCCAGCAGCTCAAGACAGGGGGTTGATAATGAAAAACTGTTTTTT
TRBV6-5	TRBJ2-3	15	.	.	CASSYSGESTDTQYF	TGTGCCAGCAGTTACTCCGGGGAAAGCACAGATACGCAGTATTTT
TRBV27	TRBJ2-2	14	.	.	CASSVGGGNGELFF	TGTGCCAGCAGTGTAGGGGGGGGAAACGGGGAGCTGTTTTTT
TRBV24-1	TRBJ2-3	15	once	.	CATSDLGRETDTQYF	TGTGCCACCAGTGATTTGGGCCGGGAAACAGATACGCAGTATTTT
TRBV2	TRBJ1-1	14	.	TRBD1	CASSWDRVNTEAFF	TGTGCCAGCAGTTGGGACAGGGTGAACACTGAAGCTTTCTTT
TRBV9	TRBJ2-7	13	few	.	CASSVELSDEQYF	TGTGCCAGCAGCGTAGAGCTTAGCGACGAGCAGTACTTC
TRBV7-8	TRBJ2-7	15	few	TRBD1	CASSLVRGPGDEQYF	TGTGCCAGCAGCTTAGTCAGGGGGCCTGGGGACGAGCAGTACTTC
TRBV2	TRBJ1-4	15	.	.	CASSGSGAPNEKLFF	TGTGCCAGCAGTGGGTCAGGGGCCCCTAATGAAAAACTGTTTTTT
TRBV14	TRBJ2-2	19	.	.	CASSLPLRRNGEDTGELFF	TGTGCCAGCAGCCTGCCCCTCAGGCGAAACGGGGAGGACACCGGGGAGCTGTTTTTT
TRBV30	TRBJ2-3	13	.	.	CAWSLVGSDTQYF	TGTGCCTGGAGTTTAGTGGGCTCAGATACGCAGTATTTT
TRBV27	TRBJ1-1	15	once	.	CASSSRGTGSTEAFF	TGTGCCAGCAGTTCCAGGGGCACAGGGAGCACTGAAGCTTTCTTT
TRBV30	TRBJ2-2	13	.	.	CAWSRGSTGELFF	TGTGCCTGGAGCAGGGGTTCCACCGGGGAGCTGTTTTTT
TRBV2	TRBJ2-3	14	few	.	CASSMGLPEYTQYF	TGTGCCAGCAGTATGGGACTCCCCGAATATACGCAGTATTTT
TRBV3-1/TRBV3-2	TRBJ1-5	16	.	TRBD1	CASSQGDRTFNQPQHF	TGTGCCAGCAGCCAAGGGGACAGGACTTTTAATCAGCCCCAGCATTTT
TRBV4-1	TRBJ1-1	16	.	.	CASSTQERGMNTEAFF	TGCGCCAGCAGCACCCAGGAACGAGGGATGAACACTGAAGCTTTCTTT
TRBV7-8	TRBJ2-1	15	.	TRBD2	CASSLKLAGDNEQFF	TGTGCCAGCAGCTTAAAGCTAGCGGGGGACAATGAGCAGTTCTTC
TRBV6-5	TRBJ2-7	15	.	TRBD2	CASIHGRGSNYEQYF	TGTGCCAGCATACACGGGCGGGGGAGCAACTACGAGCAGTACTTC
TRBV6-5	TRBJ1-2	10	.	.	CASELYGYTF	TGTGCCAGTGAACTATATGGCTACACCTTC
TRBV4-1	TRBJ1-1	14	.	.	CASSQDSPNTEAFF	TGCGCCAGCAGCCAAGACTCCCCGAACACTGAAGCTTTCTTT
TRBV29-1	TRBJ1-1	14	few	TRBD1	CSVEDRQGSTEAFF	TGCAGCGTTGAAGACCGACAGGGCTCCACTGAAGCTTTCTTT
TRBV7-3	TRBJ2-7	15	.	.	CASSPEDSPPYEQYF	TGTGCCAGCAGCCCAGAGGACAGTCCCCCCTACGAGCAGTACTTC
TRBV2	TRBJ1-1	13	.	.	CASKNSMNTEAFF	TGTGCCAGCAAAAACTCGATGAACACTGAAGCTTTCTTT
TRBV4-1	TRBJ2-4	16	.	.	CASSQDTVRGRNIQYF	TGCGCCAGCAGCCAAGATACGGTCAGGGGTCGGAACATTCAGTACTTC
TRBV4-1	TRBJ1-3	16	.	.	CASSQSSGHSGNTIYF	TGCGCCAGCAGCCAGTCCAGCGGCCACTCTGGAAACACCATATATTTT
TRBV3-1/TRBV3-2	TRBJ2-2	14	few	TRBD1	CASTGTGVTGELFF	TGTGCCAGCACCGGGACAGGGGTCACCGGGGAGCTGTTTTTT
TRBV19	TRBJ1-1	15	.	.	CASSMQGWGNTEAFF	TGTGCCAGTAGTATGCAGGGGTGGGGAAACACTGAAGCTTTCTTT
TRBV18	TRBJ2-1	15	.	.	CASSPALSSYNEQFF	TGTGCCAGCTCACCGGCCTTAAGCTCCTACAATGAGCAGTTCTTC
TRBV6-5	TRBJ1-3	16	.	.	CASSSLVGRKGNTIYF	TGTGCCAGCAGTTCCTTGGTGGGCCGAAAGGGAAACACCATATATTTT